The 16 T cell receptor beta chains presented below share a single source sample, sequenced in a study of early T cells in non-severe SARS-CoV-2 infection. Via MiXCR, TCRdb re-called the 5' RACE reads, giving one row per CDR3 protein. This sample has some 75,000 distinct CDR3 sequences; approximately 15% occur once, and the top ten carry 1.4%. What was sequenced was whole blood. The receptors come from an adult who was a healthcare worker with PCR-confirmed SARS-CoV-2 infection or an uninfected control (not recorded which).

The chain has TRBV15 and TRBJ2-1; the D call may be TRBD1 or TRBD2 (5 bases each). In germline, CDR1 is LNHNV, CDR2 YYDKDF (reference sequence). V lost 5 bases, J lost 6 bases, and 11 bases lay in between. The CDR3 consists of 13 residues. The CDR3 DNA reads as TGTGCCACCAGCTCCCAAGGGACCAATGAGCAGTTCTTC. This sequence encodes CATSSQGTNEQFF.

CDR3 coding DNA: TGTGCCAGCAGTCCCTGGGGGGAGGGGGCAGATACGCAGTATTTT. This translates into CASSPWGEGADTQYF. The chain carries TRBV6-1 and TRBJ2-3; the D gene is possibly TRBD2 (7 bases). CDR1 is MNHNS, CDR2 SASEGT, per germline. Between the trimmed V and J ends, which lost 5 bases and 4 bases, there was a span of 16 bases. There are 15 residues in the CDR3.

Ten or more counts support this clonotype. The J gene is TRBJ2-3, the V gene TRBV7-2; no clear D gene. The CDR3 has 16 residues. Trimming removed 2 bases at V and 1 base at J, with 13 bases between. Looked up from germline, CDR1 is SGHTA and CDR2 is FQGNSA. The DNA of the CDR3 is TGTGCCAGCAGCTTAAGTCGGGCGTGGGGCACAGATACGCAGTATTTT. Translation gives CASSLSRAWGTDTQYF.

There are many counts of this clonotype. This CDR3 reads CASSPSTGVLLSGANVLTF. CDR3 coding DNA: TGCGCCAGCAGCCCCTCGACAGGGGTTCTCCTCTCTGGGGCCAACGTCCTGACTTTC. The J gene is TRBJ2-6, the V gene TRBV5-1; TRBD1 aligns across 8 bases. V lost 4 bases to trimming and J lost 0 bases; unmatched junction nucleotides: 12. Germline CDR1 SGHRS, CDR2 YFSETQ. The CDR3 runs to 19 residues.

At least ten counts were recorded for this clonotype. V is TRBV7-8 and J is TRBJ2-5, with D maybe TRBD1 (5 bases). Trimming removed 5 bases at V and 4 bases at J, with 14 bases between. The CDR3 is made up of 14 amino acids. Per germline, CDR1 SGHVS and CDR2 FQNEAQ. The CDR3 is CASSPGPGPETQYF. DNA for the CDR3: TGTGCCAGCAGCCCAGGGCCCGGCCCAGAGACCCAGTACTTC.

This clonotype was picked up a small number of times. The rearrangement links TRBV4-2 to TRBJ2-2; 12 bases fit TRBD2. The length of the CDR3 is 22 residues. Trimming took 0 bases from V and 2 from J; bases not matched to a gene: 16. Per the germline V gene, CDR1 is LGHNA and CDR2 is YNFKEQ. CDR3 sequence reads: CASSQDPRTASGGAKNTGELFF. The CDR3 DNA sequence: TGTGCCAGCAGCCAAGATCCACGGACGGCTAGCGGGGGGGCTAAAAACACCGGGGAGCTGTTTTTT.

This clonotype was seen only a few times. This chain uses TRBV29-1 with TRBJ1-2; D gene uncertain. With 4 bases removed from V and 5 bases from J, the gap between germline ends came to 11 bases. Per germline, CDR1 SQVTM and CDR2 ANQGSEA. The length of the CDR3 is 12 residues. The CDR3 is CSVGDQTYGYTF. CDR3 sequence (DNA): TGCAGCGTTGGTGATCAGACTTATGGCTACACCTTC.

This clonotype was recorded at least ten times. The rearrangement links TRBV4-1 to TRBJ2-3, with D perhaps matching TRBD1 or TRBD2 (5 bases each). Germline-derived CDR1 and CDR2 are MGHRA and YSYEKL. This CDR3 region has 15 residues. The germline V and J ends were trimmed by 5 bases and 0 bases, with 12 bases remaining between them. The CDR3 here is CASSSQGRSTDTQYF. The CDR3 nucleotides read TGCGCCAGCAGCTCCCAGGGACGGAGCACAGATACGCAGTATTTT.

Regarding this clonotype: A read error may explain this, as a much larger clone is one base away. The chain couples TRBV7-2 to TRBJ2-1; 7 positions match TRBD1. In germline, CDR1 is SGHTA, CDR2 FQGNSA. The V gene end was trimmed by 5 bases and the J gene end by 8 bases; junction bases not matched to a gene: 6. CDR3 size: 13 residues. CDR3 in DNA: TGTGCCAGCAGCCTCCGAGGGGGCGATGAGCAGTTCTTC. Translation gives CASSLRGGDEQFF.

The chain has TRBV19 and TRBJ1-2; D is unresolved. Germline CDR1 LNHDA, CDR2 SQIVND (reference sequence). The CDR3 consists of 14 residues. V gave up 6 bases and J gave up 0 bases, with 11 bases separating them. The CDR3 reads CASRKGRTNYGYTF. The CDR3 coding sequence is TGTGCCAGTAGAAAAGGGCGGACTAACTATGGCTACACCTTC.

This clonotype appeared many times. This CDR3 is CASSLQGRVISPLHF. CDR3 DNA sequence: TGTGCCAGCAGCTTACAGGGAAGGGTAATTTCACCCCTCCACTTT. This chain links TRBV7-2 with TRBJ1-6; D might be TRBD1 (5 bases). Looked up from germline, CDR1 is SGHTA and CDR2 is FQGNSA. CDR3 size: 15 residues. V was clipped by 2 bases and J by 9 bases, with 14 bases between them. Drawing the rest from reference TRBV7-2 and TRBJ1-6, the complete variable domain is GAGVSQSPSNKVTEKGKDVELRCDPISGHTALYWYRQSLGQGLEFLIYFQGNSAPDKSGLPSDRFSAERTGGSVSTLTIQRTQQEDSAVYLCASSLQGRVISPLHFGNGTRLTVT.

This clonotype was detected a few times. J is TRBJ2-6 and V is TRBV7-3; 8 positions agree with TRBD2. V dropped 5 bases and J dropped 1; count of bases not matched to a gene: 4. Per the germline V gene, CDR1 is SGHTA and CDR2 is FQGTGA. The CDR3 is 16 amino acids. The CDR3 is CASSPVAGSGANVLTF. CDR3 in DNA: TGTGCCAGCAGCCCCGTAGCGGGGTCTGGGGCCAACGTCCTGACTTTC.

This clonotype appeared a single time. J is TRBJ2-1 and V is TRBV29-1; 8 positions match TRBD1. The ends lost 4 bases at V and 8 bases at J; junction bases unmatched: 1. CDR1 is SQVTM and CDR2 is ANQGSEA in the germline V gene. The length of the CDR3 is 11 residues. The CDR3 loop reads CSVGQGYEQFF. The CDR3 DNA is TGCAGCGTTGGACAGGGGTATGAGCAGTTCTTC.

This clonotype was observed many times. This chain joins TRBV28 and TRBJ1-5, with D unclear. Trimming took off 3 bases at V and 4 bases at J, with 10 bases between the two ends. Germline CDR1 and CDR2: MDHEN and SYDVKM. This CDR3 is built from 14 residues. DNA of the CDR3: TGTGCCAGCAGTTTTTCACGGTCGAATCAGCCCCAGCATTTT. It is translated as CASSFSRSNQPQHF.

This chain joins TRBV12-3 or TRBV12-4 and TRBJ2-7; tentatively, D is TRBD1 or TRBD2 (5 bases each). Trimming removed 8 bases at V and 1 base at J, with 27 bases between. The CDR3 has 18 residues. DNA for the CDR3: TGTGCCAGCTCCTTCGGGGCTGCAGGGAAGCTTGGATCCTACGAGCAGTACTTC. Its translation is CASSFGAAGKLGSYEQYF.

CDR3 sequence (DNA): TGCAGCGTTTATGAGCCAGGGCACGAGCAGTACTTC. It translates to CSVYEPGHEQYF. This chain joins TRBV29-1 and TRBJ2-7, with D maybe TRBD1 (5 bases). Trimming removed 5 bases at V and 5 bases at J, with 13 bases between. The CDR3 contains 12 residues. Germline V CDR1 and CDR2: SQVTM, ANQGSEA.